The sample holds one count of the clone carrying this TCR beta chain. The data originate from a study of control samples from healthy donors and cancer patients. TCRdb keeps only in-frame clones here, not all; method: immunoSEQ multiplex PCR. This table has 110,000 or so clones, around 92% appearing once. The CDR3 loop spans 13 amino acids. Germline V gene data show CDR1 as KGHSH and CDR2 as LQKENI. Trimming cost V 11 bases and J 3 bases; bases outside gene matches: 8. The rearrangement links TRBV18 to TRBJ1-1; 8 nucleotides agree with TRBD1. The sequence was obtained from a man aged 50-59 years in good health. The sample taken for sequencing was blood. The CDR3 reads CAGKQGVDTEAFF. The CDR3 nucleotides read TGTGCCGGAAAACAGGGGGTGGACACTGAAGCTTTCTTT.